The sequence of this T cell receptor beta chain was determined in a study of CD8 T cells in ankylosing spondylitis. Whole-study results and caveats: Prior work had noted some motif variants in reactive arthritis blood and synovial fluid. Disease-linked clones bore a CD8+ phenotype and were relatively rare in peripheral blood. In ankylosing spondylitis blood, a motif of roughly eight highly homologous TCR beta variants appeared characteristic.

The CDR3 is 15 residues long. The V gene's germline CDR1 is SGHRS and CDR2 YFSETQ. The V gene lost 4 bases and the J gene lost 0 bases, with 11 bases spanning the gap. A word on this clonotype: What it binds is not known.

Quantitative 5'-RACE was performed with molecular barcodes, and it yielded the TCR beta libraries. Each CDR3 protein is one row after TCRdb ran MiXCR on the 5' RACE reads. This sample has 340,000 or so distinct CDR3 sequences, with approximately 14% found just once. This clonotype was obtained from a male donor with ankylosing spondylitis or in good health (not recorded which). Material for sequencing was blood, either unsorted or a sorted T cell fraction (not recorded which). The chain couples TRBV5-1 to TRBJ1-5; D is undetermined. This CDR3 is CASSIDGDSNQPQHF. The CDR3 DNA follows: TGCGCCAGCAGCATAGACGGAGATAGCAATCAGCCCCAGCATTTT.